This TCR beta chain was sequenced during a study of T cell responses to AZD1222 COVID-19 vaccine. Regarding the study as a whole: Baseline seropositivity characterized only a handful of AZD1222 recipients. Once two AZD1222 doses were given, Spike-specific TCR breadth and depth went up. Distributed over spike, vaccine-associated CD4 TCRs predominated at 160-218 and 743-854. Nearly half of the spike-specific TCRs reportedly recognize variant regions that carry no mutations.

Concerning this clone itself: Its antigen is unidentified.

The CDR3 runs 15 residues. Trimming removed 1 base from V and 4 bases from J, with 15 bases in between. CDR1 is SGHRS and CDR2 is YFSETQ in the germline V gene. The assay was immunoSEQ multiplex PCR, and TCRdb's table has in-frame clones only and misses some. The sample contains 90,000 to 120,000 clones, around 93% of which appear only once. Sequencing was performed on peripheral blood, taken 28 days after the second AZD1222 dose. This chain links TRBV5-1 with TRBJ2-7; either TRBD1 or TRBD2 may supply D (5 bases each). The sequence came from an adult who received the AZD1222 COVID-19 vaccine. CDR3 in amino acids: CASSLSGTDTYEQYF. The CDR3 region has the DNA TGCGCCAGCAGCTTGTCAGGGACGGATACATACGAGCAGTACTTC.